The T cell receptor (beta chain) described here comes from a study of T cells in Graves' hyperthyroidism and ophthalmopathy (dated 2019 in TCRdb). Background for the entire study: Peripheral blood was sampled at the time of initial diagnosis, prior to any treatment. The study also compared thyroid tissue and blood T-cell repertoires from a handful of Graves' hyperthyroidism patients. Prospective prediction of ophthalmopathy was tested in an independent validation cohort of 18 to 20 hyperthyroidism patients and 17 patients who later progressed to ophthalmopathy. After blood sampling, hyperthyroidism patients were treated with methimazole at a starting dose of 30 mg daily, and ophthalmopathy patients were treated with high-dose intravenous methylprednisolone. TCR Vbeta CDR3 sequencing of 120 to 150 peripheral blood samples (approximately 44 ophthalmopathy, around 80 hyperthyroidism and some 17 progressor patients) is reported in the paper. For training and testing, the 80 to 100 patients in the discovery cohort were randomly divided in a 7:3 ratio. To identify distinguishing TCR V-J signatures, a discovery cohort of around 100 patients was used, comprising some 45 with Graves' ophthalmopathy and 57 with stable Graves' hyperthyroidism.

This clonotype was found many times. This receptor's antigen is unknown. No base-level quality is on record; no much larger clone is a single base apart. CDR1 and CDR2, looked up from the germline V gene (reference sequence), are DFQATT and SNEGSKA. The CDR3 starts with the cysteine, ends with the phenylalanine, and has 13 residues. Here the CDR3 DNA is all that survives: 39 bases in frame from base 1. The junction shows trimming of 2 bases on V and 3 bases on J, plus 11 bases between the germline ends. A patient counted as having stable Graves' hyperthyroidism if no progression to ophthalmopathy occurred over 18 months of follow-up. The hyperthyroidism patients were between 18 and 65 years old and newly diagnosed, with a disease duration of less than 2 months. Patients with uncontrolled infections, other autoimmune diseases, pregnancy or lactation were excluded. Diagnoses were based on clinical symptoms, serum thyroxine and TRAb, thyroid ultrasound and orbital computed tomography. PBMCs were separated from 10 ml of fresh peripheral blood using Ficoll-Paque density gradient centrifugation. Total RNA was extracted using Trizol reagent, and RNA quality was assessed on an Agilent 2100 Bioanalyzer.

Beyond this particular receptor, the publication reports: Most expanded thyroid clonotypes (frequency above 0.001) were also detected in blood, a finding suggesting that blood repertoires may reflect thyroid immune responses. Sample size was not statistically predetermined, and investigators were not blinded to group allocation. In validation, progression to ophthalmopathy was predicted by the model with 70.59% sensitivity and roughly 76% specificity, a median of roughly 6 months before onset. In cross-validation, a model built on a 13 V-J signature told ophthalmopathy apart from stable hyperthyroidism with 85% to 90% sensitivity and around 81% specificity, and in testing the same model reached 80%/75%.

The TCR beta CDR3 regions were amplified from RNA transcripts. A first-round RT-PCR of the TCR CDR3 used the HTBI primer set with the Qiagen OneStep RT-PCR kit. The libraries were constructed in a second round of multiplex PCR and then size-selected and purified. The libraries were sequenced on an Illumina HiSeq2000 using paired-end 100 bp reads. As for the original processing: Raw data were processed with SOAPnuke, discarding reads with adapters, uncalled bases, mean Phred below 15, or no exact constant-primer or identifier match. High-quality paired reads were merged using COPE v1.2.5, and each unique nucleotide sequence was defined as a clonotype. Clonotypes were aligned to IMGT TRBV, TRBD and TRBJ reference segments using MiTCR v1.1. The analysis included only V-J combinations with a frequency above 0.0001, which together covered approximately 99% of the repertoires. The TCS score was defined as the ratio of F50 (clonal expansion) to E x V (chaos), calculated using BLOSUM62-based TCRdist between CDR3 peptides within each V-J. Welch's t-statistics and random forest reduced some 510 V-J features to roughly 13, which were used in a naive Bayes classifier (R e1071). Clones were called with MiXCR by TCRdb after fastp trimmed the public reads at Q25, and only in-frame beta chains were retained. Rows matching on CDR3 protein sequence are summarized as one entry with the most common DNA and genes. TCRdb, rather than the study authors, made the V and J calls. The sample has over 550,000 distinct CDR3 sequences on record, 15% to 20% of them singletons. The top ten hold 15% to 20% of the sample.

This receptor chain uses TRBV20-1 and TRBJ2-7; no confident D gene assignment can be made. The sequenced sample consisted of blood. This clonotype originated in a woman between 18 and 30 years old with Graves' hyperthyroidism. DNA sequence: TGCAGTGCTAGACCAGACGGAAACTACGAGCAGTACTTC. Its amino acids are CSARPDGNYEQYF.